A single sample gave rise to the 31 T cell receptor beta chains below, sequenced in a study of blood T cell repertoires in COVID-19. Assay: immunoSEQ multiplex PCR; the TCRdb copy retains only in-frame clones and omits some. The sample holds just over 300,000 clones; 86% are singletons and the top ten take about 4.1%. Sequenced material: PBMCs or T cells enriched from blood (not recorded which). These receptors all come from a man under 40 who had recovered from COVID-19.

This CDR3 is CASSQASGVGGRDTQYF. In DNA form, the CDR3 reads TGTGCCAGCAGCCAAGCGTCCGGGGTGGGGGGAAGAGATACGCAGTATTTT. The chain is built from TRBV3-1 (or the pseudogene TRBV3-2) and TRBJ2-3; D is possibly TRBD2 (6 bases). The germline V gene encodes CDR1 LGHDT and CDR2 YNNKEL (reference sequence). The CDR3 consists of 17 residues. Deletions cut 1 base from V and 5 bases from J, with 19 bases between.

The chain carries TRBV9 and TRBJ1-2; 7 bases line up with TRBD1. Germline-derived CDR1 and CDR2 are SGDLS and YYNGEE. V gave up 3 bases and J gave up 4 bases; unmatched junction bases: 9. CDR3 length: 15 amino acids. In DNA form, the CDR3 reads TGTGCCAGCAGCGCGGATTACAGGGGACTCTATGGCTACACCTTC. Its protein product is CASSADYRGLYGYTF.

The rearrangement links TRBV19 to TRBJ2-1; 7 bases agree with TRBD1. V lost 0 bases and J lost 4; bases outside the gene matches: 9. CDR3 length: 17 amino acids. Germline-derived CDR1 and CDR2 are LNHDA and SQIVND (reference sequence). For the CDR3, the DNA is TGTGCCAGTAGTATAGATAGTGGGGGACAGCCTTACAATGAGCAGTTCTTC. Encoded protein: CASSIDSGGQPYNEQFF.

V is TRBV10-2 and J is TRBJ2-7, with 7 bases fitting TRBD1. J was trimmed by 4 bases and V by 6 bases; bases with no gene match: 12. CDR1 and CDR2 (germline): WSHSY, SAAADI. The CDR3 has 15 amino acids. CDR3 nucleotides: TGCGCCAGCAGAGCTCGAGCAGGGGGTTCGTACGAGCAGTACTTC. The encoded protein is CASRARAGGSYEQYF.

The chain recombines TRBV12-3 or TRBV12-4 with TRBJ1-5; D unresolved. Trimming took off 8 bases at V and 7 bases at J, with 6 bases between the two ends. The CDR3 runs 10 residues. The CDR3 here is CASLLQPQHF. The DNA for the CDR3 is TGTGCCAGCCTTTTACAGCCCCAGCATTTT.

The gene calls are TRBV29-1 and TRBJ2-3; 7 nucleotides match TRBD1. The CDR3 is 13 residues long. Germline CDR1 SQVTM, CDR2 ANQGSEA. Trimming at V came to 7 bases and at J to 4 bases, leaving 8 bases not matched to a gene. For the CDR3, the DNA is TGCAGCGCGAGGGCGAGGGGGCCAGATACGCAGTATTTT. As protein: CSARARGPDTQYF.

This clone was recorded only once. The chain recombines TRBV6-1 with TRBJ2-3; D is perhaps TRBD2 (5 bases). The germline V and J ends were trimmed by 0 bases and 15 bases, with 16 bases remaining between them. The CDR3 extends over 13 amino acids. Germline V lookup: CDR1 MNHNS, CDR2 SASEGT. In nucleotides, the CDR3 is TGTGCCAGCAGTGAAGCGAGGGCAGCCCCAGTTTATTTT. It is translated as CASSEARAAPVYF.

The rearrangement joins TRBV30 to TRBJ1-4; tentative D call: TRBD1 (6 bases). Germline V gene sequence: CDR1 GTSNPN, CDR2 SVGIG (reference sequence). The CDR3 sequence is 13 residues long. Trimming removed 4 bases at V and 8 bases at J, with 14 bases between. In DNA form, the CDR3 reads TGTGCCTGGACATACAGGGCTGGGGAAAAACTGTTTTTT. Amino acid sequence: CAWTYRAGEKLFF.

This clone showed up just a few times. The chain couples TRBV11-3 to TRBJ2-5; 9 bases line up with TRBD1. V lost 5 bases and J lost 3; bases outside the gene matches: 10. The CDR3 is 16 residues long. Germline V gene lookup returns CDR1 SGHNT and CDR2 YENEEA. CDR3 region: CASSVWTGESKETQYF. The CDR3 coding sequence is TGTGCCAGCAGCGTGTGGACAGGGGAATCGAAAGAGACCCAGTACTTC.

This clone has only one observation. The chain recombines TRBV5-5 with TRBJ2-2, with D tentatively TRBD2 (6 bases). The length of the CDR3 is 15 residues. V dropped 6 bases and J dropped 0 bases, with 12 bases sitting between them. Germline CDR1 and CDR2: SGHKS and YYEKEE (reference sequence). CDR3 DNA: TGTGCCAGCACTTGGGGGGACCCGAACACCGGGGAGCTGTTTTTT. It is translated as CASTWGDPNTGELFF.

The V call is TRBV9, the J call TRBJ1-1; 7 nucleotides match TRBD1. CDR1 and CDR2 from the germline V gene are SGDLS and YYNGEE. The CDR3 sequence is 14 residues long. After removal of 7 bases from V and 5 bases from J, the junction contained 11 bases not matched to a gene. CDR3 DNA: TGTGCCAGCGGGTTGACAGGGATGGGAACTGAAGCTTTCTTT. Translation gives CASGLTGMGTEAFF.

Here the CDR3 DNA reads TGTGCCAGCAGTCTCCTGACAGGGGCCTACGAGCAGTACTTC. This codes for CASSLLTGAYEQYF. The V gene is TRBV6-5, the J gene TRBJ2-7; TRBD1 aligns across 8 bases. With V trimmed by 5 bases and J by 2 bases, 5 bases remained unmatched. The CDR3 contains 14 residues. The germline CDR1 and CDR2 sequences are MNHEY and SVGAGI.

The CDR3 spells CASSPHYRQGYNSPLHF. The DNA for the CDR3 is TGTGCCAGCAGCCCCCACTATCGCCAGGGCTATAATTCACCCCTCCACTTT. This chain uses TRBV7-2 with TRBJ1-6, with D possibly being TRBD1 (5 bases). Trimming took off 5 bases at V and 3 bases at J, with 17 bases between the two ends. The germline V gene encodes CDR1 SGHTA and CDR2 FQGNSA. This CDR3 spans 17 amino acids.

This chain uses TRBV27 with TRBJ2-1, with D possibly TRBD2 on 7 matching bases. The germline gives CDR1 MNHEY, CDR2 SMNVEV (reference sequence). The CDR3 has 15 residues. Trimming took 11 bases from V and 9 from J, leaving 26 bases between them. The DNA for the CDR3 is TGTGCCGTGTGGGGGCGCATGGGCGGGAGCGGTGAGCAGTTCTTC. Protein: CAVWGRMGGSGEQFF.

This clone was observed a few times. This chain's CDR3 is CASSLDSLRSPLHF. The DNA of the CDR3 is TGCGCCAGCAGCTTGGACAGCCTCAGATCACCCCTCCACTTT. This rearrangement joins TRBV5-1 to TRBJ1-6; no clear D. The CDR3 extends over 14 amino acids. The germline gives CDR1 SGHRS, CDR2 YFSETQ. Trimming took off 0 bases at V and 10 bases at J, with 11 bases between the two ends. Full variable domain (rest looked up from reference TRBV5-1 and TRBJ1-6): KAGVTQTPRYLIKTRGQQVTLSCSPISGHRSVSWYQQTPGQGLQFLFEYFSETQRNKGNFPGRFSGRQFSNSRSEMNVSTLELGDSALYLCASSLDSLRSPLHFGNGTRLTVT.

As for this clone: One end of the junction varies from germline; a read error may be responsible. The CDR3 protein is CASSLWTGAYNEQFF. DNA for the CDR3: TGTGCTAGCAGTTTGTGGACAGGGGCCTACAATGAGCAGTTCTTC. J is TRBJ2-1 and V is TRBV7-7, with 9 bases matching TRBD1. The CDR3 is 15 residues long. Germline V gene sequence: CDR1 SSHAT, CDR2 FNYEAQ (reference sequence).

This clone has a count of ten or more. The CDR3 coding sequence is TGTGCCATCAGGGTCGGAACAGGGAACACTGAAGCTTTCTTT. This codes for CAIRVGTGNTEAFF. The V gene is TRBV10-3, the J gene TRBJ1-1; D possibly corresponds to TRBD1 (5 bases). The CDR3 is made up of 14 amino acids. Germline V CDR1 and CDR2: ENHRY, SYGVKD. Trimming pared 6 bases from V and 1 base from J, leaving 12 bases between.

The chain has TRBV15 and TRBJ1-3; D unclear. The CDR3 has 14 amino acids. Germline CDR1 and CDR2: LNHNV and YYDKDF (reference sequence). Between the trimmed V and J ends, which lost 5 bases and 0 bases, there was a span of 8 bases. As DNA, the CDR3 is TGTGCCACCAGCGTAGGGAGCTCTGGAAACACCATATATTTT. It specifies CATSVGSSGNTIYF.

This chain uses TRBV6-5 with TRBJ1-5; D remains unclear. The V end was cut by 7 bases, the J end by 6 bases, with 10 bases between. CDR1 is MNHEY and CDR2 is SVGAGI in the germline V gene. The CDR3 covers 12 residues. CDR3 nucleotides: TGTGCCAGCAATGTCCGGGGTCAGCCCCAGCATTTT. Translation gives CASNVRGQPQHF.

V usage is TRBV15 and J usage is TRBJ2-3; 9 bases match TRBD1. V lost 1 base and J lost 3; bases outside the gene matches: 2. This CDR3 comprises 15 residues. From germline, CDR1 is LNHNV and CDR2 YYDKDF (reference sequence). The CDR3 DNA is TGTGCCACCAGCAGAGGAGACAGGGGGACAGATACGCAGTATTTT. It codes for CATSRGDRGTDTQYF.

This chain uses TRBV7-2 with TRBJ1-5; no firm D call. V gave up 6 bases and J gave up 3 bases, with 12 bases separating them. The CDR3 is 14 residues long. CDR1 and CDR2 (germline): SGHTA, FQGNSA. Written as DNA, the CDR3 is TGTGCCAGCAGTTACGGACTGAACAATCAGCCCCAGCATTTT. It specifies CASSYGLNNQPQHF.

This clone was counted a single time. The chain recombines TRBV6-5 with TRBJ2-7, with 7 bases identical to TRBD1. V lost 8 bases and J lost 4; bases outside the gene matches: 8. Germline V gene data show CDR1 as MNHEY and CDR2 as SVGAGI. CDR3 length: 13 amino acids. The chain's CDR3 is CASARTGHYEQYF. Here the CDR3 DNA reads TGTGCCAGCGCGAGGACAGGACATTACGAGCAGTACTTC.

The gene calls are TRBV6-5 and TRBJ1-5; D gene unclear. V dropped 6 bases and J dropped 2 bases, with 17 bases sitting between them. The CDR3 extends over 16 amino acids. The germline CDR1 and CDR2 sequences are MNHEY and SVGAGI. The CDR3 loop is CASSYRLPKGNQPQHF. The CDR3 bases are TGTGCCAGCAGCTACAGACTACCGAAGGGCAATCAGCCCCAGCATTTT.

This chain links TRBV4-1 with TRBJ1-5, with a tentative D call TRBD1 (5 bases). From germline, CDR1 is MGHRA and CDR2 YSYEKL. The CDR3 has 14 residues. The V and J ends lost 3 bases and 3 bases respectively, with 9 bases between them. The CDR3 spells CASSHWGDNQPQHF. The CDR3 DNA is TGCGCCAGCAGCCACTGGGGGGACAATCAGCCCCAGCATTTT.

V is TRBV25-1 and J is TRBJ1-2; D may be TRBD1 (6 bases). The germline gives CDR1 MGHDK, CDR2 SYGVNS. V was clipped by 1 base and J by 0 bases, with 12 bases between them. The CDR3 is 16 amino acids. In nucleotides, the CDR3 is TGTGCCAGCAGTGAATCAGGGGCAGAAGCTAACTATGGCTACACCTTC. This codes for CASSESGAEANYGYTF.

The J gene is TRBJ2-3, the V gene TRBV10-1; 9 bases map to TRBD2. This CDR3 region has 16 residues. Germline loops: CDR1 WNHNN, CDR2 SYGVQD (reference sequence). V lost 6 bases, J lost 5 bases, and 12 bases stayed unmatched. CDR3 sequence (DNA): TGCGCCAGCAGCATCCAGGCTAGCGGGGTAAAAGATACGCAGTATTTT. It encodes CASSIQASGVKDTQYF.

The CDR3 bases are TGTGCCAGCAGTGCTTTGACAGGTGGCTACACCTTC. This translates into CASSALTGGYTF. This rearrangement joins TRBV28 to TRBJ1-2; perhaps TRBD1 as D (6 bases). The V and J ends lost 5 bases and 7 bases respectively, with 11 bases between them. The CDR3 totals 12 residues. The germline CDR1 and CDR2 sequences are MDHEN and SYDVKM.

V is TRBV4-1 and J is TRBJ1-3; D ambiguous. This CDR3 is built from 17 residues. The ends were cut back, 0 bases at V and 2 bases at J, with 14 bases in the middle. Looked up from germline, CDR1 is MGHRA and CDR2 is YSYEKL. CDR3 nucleotides: TGCGCCAGCAGCCAAGATGTAGGGTTACTAGCTGGAAACACCATATATTTT. The encoded protein is CASSQDVGLLAGNTIYF.

In this sample, this clone turned up once. This sequence joins TRBV5-1 and TRBJ2-7, with TRBD1 identical over 8 bases. V gave up 4 bases and J gave up 4 bases; unmatched junction bases: 7. This CDR3 has 14 residues. Germline V gene data show CDR1 as SGHRS and CDR2 as YFSETQ. CDR3 sequence (DNA): TGCGCCAGCAGCCTCCAGGGGGCCAGTTACGAGCAGTACTTC. The encoded protein is CASSLQGASYEQYF.

The V call is TRBV19, the J call TRBJ2-1; D perhaps matches TRBD2 (6 bases). With 3 bases removed from V and 2 bases from J, the gap between germline ends came to 11 bases. Germline V gene lookup returns CDR1 LNHDA and CDR2 SQIVND (reference sequence). There are 15 residues in the CDR3. The CDR3 loop reads CASSMATGAYNEQFF. For the CDR3, the DNA is TGTGCCAGTAGTATGGCCACGGGGGCCTACAATGAGCAGTTCTTC.

As for this clone: Other DNA variants within this sample encode the same CDR3. This chain links TRBV27 with TRBJ2-1; possibly TRBD1 for D (6 bases). Trimming left V 5 bases short and J 7 bases short, with 9 bases between. The V gene's germline CDR1 is MNHEY and CDR2 SMNVEV (reference sequence). CDR3 length: 12 residues. The CDR3 reads CASSLQGNEQFF. CDR3 sequence (DNA): TGTGCCAGCAGTCTGCAGGGGAATGAGCAGTTCTTC.